The clone carrying this T cell receptor (beta chain) was seen repeatedly, ten times or more. This entry belongs to a study of neurological immune-mediated disorders. MiXCR, applied by TCRdb to the 5' RACE reads, yields one record per CDR3 protein. The table lists about 42,000 distinct CDR3 sequences, roughly 21% of them singletons. Specified time point: technical triplicate 3. The receptor was derived from a man in his fifties or sixties with HTLV-1-associated myelopathy (HAM/TSP). Sequenced material: PBMCs.

CDR3 DNA sequence: TGTGCCAGCCACAGGACAGGGGAGCTGTTTTTT. It specifies CASHRTGELFF. The rearrangement joins TRBV6-1 to TRBJ2-2, with a weak D call TRBD1 (5 bases). Germline V gene sequence: CDR1 MNHNS, CDR2 SASEGT. V was cut by 8 bases and J by 8 bases, with 9 bases left in between. This CDR3 has 11 amino acids.